This T cell receptor (beta chain) derives from a study of human T cells and chemical hapten exposure. Findings and limits, study-wide: Having alopecia, the donors may differ immunologically from healthy people.

TCRdb re-called the RACE reads with MiXCR, one entry per CDR3 protein. Of around 360,000 distinct CDR3 sequences in the sample, roughly 6% were seen once. Unmatched junction bases numbered 5, after V lost 4 bases and J lost 3 bases. The CDR3 spans 14 residues. The germline V gene has CDR1 SGHRS and CDR2 YFSETQ. The sample's time point: patch test 2, 6 weeks after DPC sensitization. Treatment noted: therapeutic diphenylcyclopropenone sensitization with weekly scalp DPC. This clonotype occurred many times. Its antigen is not identified. The chain uses TRBV5-1 and TRBJ1-1; 8 bases fit TRBD1. Here the sequenced sample was whole blood, taken in connection with sensitization to the hapten diphenylcyclopropenone (DPC). This TCR was recovered from a woman between 18 and 29 years old with alopecia areata. Some clones in this sample may be carry-over from other donors' samples. CDR3 in amino acids: CASSMGQEDTEAFF. The CDR3 coding sequence is TGCGCCAGCAGCATGGGACAGGAGGACACTGAAGCTTTCTTT.